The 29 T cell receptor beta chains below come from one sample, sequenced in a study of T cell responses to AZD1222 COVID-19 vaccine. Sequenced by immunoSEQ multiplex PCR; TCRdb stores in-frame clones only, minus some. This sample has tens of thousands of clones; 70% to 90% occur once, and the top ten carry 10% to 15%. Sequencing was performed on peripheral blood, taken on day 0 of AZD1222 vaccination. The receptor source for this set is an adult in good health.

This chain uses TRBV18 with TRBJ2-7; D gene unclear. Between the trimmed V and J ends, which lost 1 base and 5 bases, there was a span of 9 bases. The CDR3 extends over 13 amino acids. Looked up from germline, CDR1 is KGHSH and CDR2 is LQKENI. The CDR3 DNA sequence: TGTGCCAGCTCACCACTAAGTGTTAACGAGCAGTACTTC. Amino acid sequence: CASSPLSVNEQYF. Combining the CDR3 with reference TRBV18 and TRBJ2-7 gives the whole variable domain NAGVMQNPRHLVRRRGQEARLRCSPMKGHSHVYWYRQLPEEGLKFMVYLQKENIIDESGMPKERFSAEFPKEGPSILRIQQVVRGDSAAYFCASSPLSVNEQYFGPGTRLTVT.

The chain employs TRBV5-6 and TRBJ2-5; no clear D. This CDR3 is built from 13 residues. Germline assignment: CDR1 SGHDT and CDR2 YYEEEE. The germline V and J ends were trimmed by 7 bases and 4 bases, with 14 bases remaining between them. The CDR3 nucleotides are TGTGCCAGCTTGGGTCTTCTCTTAGAGACCCAGTACTTC. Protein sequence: CASLGLLLETQYF.

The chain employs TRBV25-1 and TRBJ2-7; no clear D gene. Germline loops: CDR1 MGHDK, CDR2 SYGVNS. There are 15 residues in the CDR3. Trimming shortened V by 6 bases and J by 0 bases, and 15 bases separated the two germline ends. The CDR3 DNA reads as TGTGCCAGCAGCAGCACCGGGCCGTCCTCCTACGAGCAGTACTTC. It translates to CASSSTGPSSYEQYF.

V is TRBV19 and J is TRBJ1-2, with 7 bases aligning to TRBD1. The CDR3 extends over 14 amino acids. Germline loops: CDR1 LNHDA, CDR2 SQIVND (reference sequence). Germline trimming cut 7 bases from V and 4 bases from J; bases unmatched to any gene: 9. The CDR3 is CASNPGQWSYGYTF. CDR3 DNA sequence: TGTGCCAGTAACCCGGGACAGTGGAGCTATGGCTACACCTTC.

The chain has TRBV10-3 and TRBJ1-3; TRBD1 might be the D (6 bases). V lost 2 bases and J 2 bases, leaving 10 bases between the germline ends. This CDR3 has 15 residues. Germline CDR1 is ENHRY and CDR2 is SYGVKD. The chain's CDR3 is CAISEGAGAGNTIYF. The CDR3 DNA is TGTGCCATCAGTGAGGGGGCAGGGGCTGGAAACACCATATATTTT.

This chain's CDR3 is CASSLAGAEQFF. The CDR3 DNA follows: TGTGCCAGCAGCTTGGCTGGAGCCGAGCAGTTCTTC. The chain joins TRBV5-4 to TRBJ2-1; D gene ambiguous. CDR1 is SGHNT and CDR2 is YYREEE in the germline V gene (reference sequence). The V gene lost 0 bases and the J gene lost 10 bases, with 8 bases spanning the gap. The CDR3 is made up of 12 amino acids.

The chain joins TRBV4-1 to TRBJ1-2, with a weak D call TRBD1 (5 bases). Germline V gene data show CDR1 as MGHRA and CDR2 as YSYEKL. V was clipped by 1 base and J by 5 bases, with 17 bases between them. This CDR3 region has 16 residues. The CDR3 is CASSQVTGGAGYGYTF. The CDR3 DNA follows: TGCGCCAGCAGCCAAGTCACTGGCGGGGCTGGGTATGGCTACACCTTC.

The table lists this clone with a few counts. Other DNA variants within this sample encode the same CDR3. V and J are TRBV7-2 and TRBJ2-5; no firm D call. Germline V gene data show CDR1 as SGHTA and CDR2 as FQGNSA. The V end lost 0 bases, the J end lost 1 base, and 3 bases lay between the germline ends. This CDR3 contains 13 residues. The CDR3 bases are TGTGCCAGCAGCTTAGCGCTCCAAGAGACCCAGTACTTC. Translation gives CASSLALQETQYF.

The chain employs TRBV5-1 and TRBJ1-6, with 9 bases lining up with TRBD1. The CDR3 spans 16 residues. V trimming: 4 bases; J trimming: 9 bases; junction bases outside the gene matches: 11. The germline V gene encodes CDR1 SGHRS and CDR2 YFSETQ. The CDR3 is CASSRFSRDRASPLHF. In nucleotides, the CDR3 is TGCGCCAGCAGCCGATTCTCCCGGGACAGGGCTTCACCCCTCCACTTT.

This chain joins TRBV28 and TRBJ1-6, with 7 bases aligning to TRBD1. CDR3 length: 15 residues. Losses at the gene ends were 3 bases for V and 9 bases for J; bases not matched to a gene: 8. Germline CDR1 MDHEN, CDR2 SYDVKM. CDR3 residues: CASSFRDRETSPLHF. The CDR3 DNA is TGTGCCAGCAGTTTCCGCGACAGGGAAACTTCACCCCTCCACTTT.

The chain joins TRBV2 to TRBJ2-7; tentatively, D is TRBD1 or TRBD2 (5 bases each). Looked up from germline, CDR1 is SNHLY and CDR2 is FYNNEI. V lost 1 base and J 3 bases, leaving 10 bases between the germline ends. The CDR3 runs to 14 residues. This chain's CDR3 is CASSEGGSFYEQYF. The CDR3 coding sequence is TGTGCCAGCAGTGAAGGGGGGTCGTTCTACGAGCAGTACTTC.

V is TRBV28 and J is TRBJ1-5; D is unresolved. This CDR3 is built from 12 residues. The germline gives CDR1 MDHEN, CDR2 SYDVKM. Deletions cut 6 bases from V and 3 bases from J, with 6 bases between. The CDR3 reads CASRTLNQPQHF. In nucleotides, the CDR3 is TGTGCCAGCAGAACCCTCAATCAGCCCCAGCATTTT.

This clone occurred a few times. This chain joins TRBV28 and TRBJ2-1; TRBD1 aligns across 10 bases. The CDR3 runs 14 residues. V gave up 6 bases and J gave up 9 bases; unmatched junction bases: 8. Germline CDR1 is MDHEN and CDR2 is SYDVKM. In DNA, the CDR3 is TGTGCCAGCAGACCCAGGACAGGGGGAACTGAGCAGTTCTTC. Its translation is CASRPRTGGTEQFF. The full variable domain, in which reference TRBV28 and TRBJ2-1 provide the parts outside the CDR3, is DVKVTQSSRYLVKRTGEKVFLECVQDMDHENMFWYRQDPGLGLRLIYFSYDVKMKEKGDIPEGYSVSREKKERFSLILESASTNQTSMYLCASRPRTGGTEQFFGPGTRLTVL.

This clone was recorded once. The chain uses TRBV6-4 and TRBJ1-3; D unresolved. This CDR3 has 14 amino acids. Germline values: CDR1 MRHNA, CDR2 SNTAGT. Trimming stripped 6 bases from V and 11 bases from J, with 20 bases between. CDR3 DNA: TGTGCCAGCAGCGTCCTTCGAAACTCTCTCCCCATATATTTT. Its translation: CASSVLRNSLPIYF.

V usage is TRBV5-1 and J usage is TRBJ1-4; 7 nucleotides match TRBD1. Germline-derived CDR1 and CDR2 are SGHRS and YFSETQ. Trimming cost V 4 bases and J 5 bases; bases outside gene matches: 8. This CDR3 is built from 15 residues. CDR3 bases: TGCGCCAGCAGCCAAACCGGGACAGCGAATGAAAAACTGTTTTTT. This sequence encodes CASSQTGTANEKLFF.

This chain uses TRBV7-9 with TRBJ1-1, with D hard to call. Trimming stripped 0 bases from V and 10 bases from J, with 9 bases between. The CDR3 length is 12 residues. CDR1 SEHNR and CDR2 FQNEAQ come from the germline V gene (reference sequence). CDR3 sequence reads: CASSLAKPGAFF. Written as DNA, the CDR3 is TGTGCCAGCAGCTTAGCGAAGCCTGGAGCTTTCTTT. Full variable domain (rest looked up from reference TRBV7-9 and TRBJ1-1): DTGVSQNPRHKITKRGQNVTFRCDPISEHNRLYWYRQTLGQGPEFLTYFQNEAQLEKSRLLSDRFSAERPKGSFSTLEIQRTEQGDSAMYLCASSLAKPGAFFGQGTRLTVV.

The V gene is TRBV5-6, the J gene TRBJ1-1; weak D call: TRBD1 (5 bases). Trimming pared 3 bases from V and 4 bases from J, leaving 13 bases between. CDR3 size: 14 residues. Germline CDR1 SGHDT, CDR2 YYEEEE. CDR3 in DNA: TGTGCCAGCAGCTACCGGGGGGAGAGCACTGAAGCTTTCTTT. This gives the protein CASSYRGESTEAFF.

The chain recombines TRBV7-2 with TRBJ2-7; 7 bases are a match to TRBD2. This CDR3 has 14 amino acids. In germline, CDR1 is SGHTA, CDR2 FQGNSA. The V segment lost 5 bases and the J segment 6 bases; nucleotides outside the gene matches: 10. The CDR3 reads CASSPRRREGEQYF. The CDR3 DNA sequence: TGTGCCAGCAGCCCTCGCAGGAGGGAGGGCGAGCAGTACTTC.

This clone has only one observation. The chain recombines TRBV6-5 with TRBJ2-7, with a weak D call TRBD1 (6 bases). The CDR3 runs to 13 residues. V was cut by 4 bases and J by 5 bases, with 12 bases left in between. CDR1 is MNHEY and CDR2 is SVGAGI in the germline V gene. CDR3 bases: TGTGCCAGCAGTTGGACAGTAGTCCACGAGCAGTACTTC. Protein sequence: CASSWTVVHEQYF.

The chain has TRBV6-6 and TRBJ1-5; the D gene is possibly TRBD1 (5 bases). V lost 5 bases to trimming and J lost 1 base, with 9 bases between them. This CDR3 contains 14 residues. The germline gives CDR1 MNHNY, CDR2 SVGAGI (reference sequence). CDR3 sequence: CASSPRQSNQPQHF. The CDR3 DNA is TGTGCCAGCAGTCCTAGACAGAGCAATCAGCCCCAGCATTTT.

DNA for the CDR3: TGTGCCACCAGGGGGGACAGGGGAAGTGGCTACACCTTC. Translation gives CATRGDRGSGYTF. V gene TRBV24-1 combines with J gene TRBJ1-2; 10 bases agree with TRBD1. From germline, CDR1 is KGHDR and CDR2 SFDVKD. The CDR3 covers 13 residues. The J segment lost 7 bases and the V segment lost 7 bases, leaving 5 bases of the junction unmatched.

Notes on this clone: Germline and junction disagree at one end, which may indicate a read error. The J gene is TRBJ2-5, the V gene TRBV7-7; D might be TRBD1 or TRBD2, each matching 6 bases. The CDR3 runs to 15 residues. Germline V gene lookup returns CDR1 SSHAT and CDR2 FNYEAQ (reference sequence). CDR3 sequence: CASSLQGGGIETQYF. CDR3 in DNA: TGTGCTAGCAGCTTACAGGGTGGCGGGATCGAGACCCAGTACTTC.

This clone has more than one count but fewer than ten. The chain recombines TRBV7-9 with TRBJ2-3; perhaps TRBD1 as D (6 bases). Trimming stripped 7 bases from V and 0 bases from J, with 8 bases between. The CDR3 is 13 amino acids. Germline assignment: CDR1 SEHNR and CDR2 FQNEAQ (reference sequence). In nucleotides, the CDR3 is TGTGCCAGCAACAGGGAAAGCACAGATACGCAGTATTTT. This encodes CASNRESTDTQYF.

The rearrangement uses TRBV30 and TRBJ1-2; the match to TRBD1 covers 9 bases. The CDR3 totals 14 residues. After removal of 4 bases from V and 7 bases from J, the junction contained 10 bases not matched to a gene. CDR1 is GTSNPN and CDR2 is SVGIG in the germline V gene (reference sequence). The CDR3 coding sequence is TGTGCCTGGAACAGGGACAGGGTTAGTTTTGGCTACACCTTC. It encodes CAWNRDRVSFGYTF.

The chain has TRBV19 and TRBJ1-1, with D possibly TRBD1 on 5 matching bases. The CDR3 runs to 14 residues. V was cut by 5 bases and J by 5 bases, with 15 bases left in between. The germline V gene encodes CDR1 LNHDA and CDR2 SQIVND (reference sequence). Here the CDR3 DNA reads TGTGCCAGTAGTTTTATCCAGGGAGCAACTGAAGCTTTCTTT. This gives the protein CASSFIQGATEAFF.

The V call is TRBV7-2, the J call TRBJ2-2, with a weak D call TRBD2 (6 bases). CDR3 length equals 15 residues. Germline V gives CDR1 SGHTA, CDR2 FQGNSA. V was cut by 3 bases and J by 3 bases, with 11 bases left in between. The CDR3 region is CASSFRGGDTGELFF. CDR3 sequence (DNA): TGTGCCAGCAGCTTTCGAGGAGGGGACACCGGGGAGCTGTTTTTT.

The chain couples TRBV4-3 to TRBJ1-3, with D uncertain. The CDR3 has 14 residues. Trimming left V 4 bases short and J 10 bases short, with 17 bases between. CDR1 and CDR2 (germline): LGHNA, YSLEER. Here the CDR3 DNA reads TGCGCCAGCAGCCGGACCGTCTGGGGAGAGACCATATATTTT. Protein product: CASSRTVWGETIYF.

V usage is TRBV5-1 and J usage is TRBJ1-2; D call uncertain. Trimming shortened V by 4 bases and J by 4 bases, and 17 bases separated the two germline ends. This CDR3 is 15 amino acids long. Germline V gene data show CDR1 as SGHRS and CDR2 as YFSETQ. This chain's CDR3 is CASSIATGRSYGYTF. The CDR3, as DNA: TGCGCCAGCAGCATCGCCACCGGACGGAGCTATGGCTACACCTTC. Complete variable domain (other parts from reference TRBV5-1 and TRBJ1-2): KAGVTQTPRYLIKTRGQQVTLSCSPISGHRSVSWYQQTPGQGLQFLFEYFSETQRNKGNFPGRFSGRQFSNSRSEMNVSTLELGDSALYLCASSIATGRSYGYTFGSGTRLTVV.

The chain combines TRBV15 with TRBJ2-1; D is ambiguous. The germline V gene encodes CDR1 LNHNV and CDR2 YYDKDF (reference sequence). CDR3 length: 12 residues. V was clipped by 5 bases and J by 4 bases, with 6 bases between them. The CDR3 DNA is TGTGCCACCAGCTTCAGTTACAATGAGCAGTTCTTC. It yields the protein CATSFSYNEQFF.